This TCR beta chain was captured in a study of shared clonotypes between healthy human individuals. The method was immunoSEQ multiplex PCR; TCRdb's version includes in-frame clones alone and lacks a portion of them. The sample lists under 2,500,000 clones, about 94% occurring once. CDR3 length equals 14 residues. The V gene lost 4 bases and the J gene lost 7 bases, with 17 bases spanning the gap. CDR1 SGHRS and CDR2 YFSETQ come from the germline V gene. Every one of the donors was a Caucasian adult that lived in Nashville, Tennessee. The sequenced material came from naive CD4+ T cells sorted from blood. Regarding subset: CD45RA+ positively selected. The gene calls are TRBV5-1 and TRBJ1-1; possible D gene TRBD1, 6 bases. This TCR was sampled from a man younger than 35 in good health. The CDR3 spells CASSPQGNGNEAFF. CDR3 DNA: TGCGCCAGCAGCCCGCAGGGGAACGGTAATGAAGCTTTCTTT.